The 18 T cell receptor beta chains below were found in one sample sequenced in a study of human T cells and chemical hapten exposure. Time point of the sample: pre-sensitization, week 0. The sample's treatment: therapeutic diphenylcyclopropenone sensitization with weekly scalp DPC. TCRdb independently ran MiXCR on the RACE reads; one entry per CDR3 protein. Found here are about 380,000 distinct CDR3 sequences, more than 4.5% of them singletons; the top ten hold about 2.5%. Sample: whole blood, taken in connection with sensitization to the hapten diphenylcyclopropenone (DPC). All receptors come from a woman aged 45-60 years with alopecia areata. Some clones in this sample may be carry-over from other donors' samples.

This clonotype was detected many times. This sequence joins TRBV7-2 and TRBJ2-3; D not certain. The CDR3 totals 14 residues. V was cut by 1 base and J by 5 bases, with 10 bases left in between. The germline V gene encodes CDR1 SGHTA and CDR2 FQGNSA. CDR3 nucleotide sequence: TGTGCCAGCAGCTTAGAGGTGTTTGGAGATACGCAGTATTTT. Translation gives CASSLEVFGDTQYF.

This clonotype occurred a few times. This chain connects TRBV2 to TRBJ1-2; the match to TRBD1 covers 7 bases. Germline V lookup: CDR1 SNHLY, CDR2 FYNNEI. With 8 bases clipped from V and 4 bases from J, the junction kept 10 bases outside the gene matches. The CDR3 consists of 14 residues. CDR3 coding DNA: TGTGCCAGCCTTTCGGGCAGGGGGGGCTATGGCTACACCTTC. Amino acids: CASLSGRGGYGYTF.

This clonotype was counted ten times or more. The chain combines TRBV7-2 with TRBJ2-3, with no clear D. Trimming shortened V by 4 bases and J by 5 bases, and 10 bases separated the two germline ends. This CDR3 region has 13 residues. Germline-derived CDR1 and CDR2 are SGHTA and FQGNSA. The CDR3 DNA sequence: TGTGCCAGCAGCTCGATAGGCGGAGATACGCAGTATTTT. It is translated as CASSSIGGDTQYF.

A few counts support this clonotype. V gene TRBV28 combines with J gene TRBJ2-7; 9 bases map to TRBD2. The CDR3 length is 15 residues. The germline CDR1 and CDR2 sequences are MDHEN and SYDVKM. Germline trimming cut 3 bases from V and 2 bases from J; bases unmatched to any gene: 5. CDR3 region: CASSFDSGRTYEQYF. The CDR3 bases are TGTGCCAGCAGTTTTGATAGCGGGAGAACCTACGAGCAGTACTTC.

This clonotype was detected ten times or more. The chain uses TRBV12-3 or TRBV12-4 and TRBJ2-1; the match to TRBD2 covers 10 bases. V trimming: 5 bases; J trimming: 7 bases; junction bases outside the gene matches: 5. The CDR3 loop spans 14 amino acids. As DNA, the CDR3 is TGTGCCAGCAGTCAGCTAGCGGGGGCTAATGAGCAGTTCTTC. Its protein is CASSQLAGANEQFF.

The chain has TRBV6-2 or TRBV6-3 and TRBJ2-1; D assignment may be TRBD1 or TRBD2 (6 bases each). The germline CDR1 and CDR2 sequences are MNHEY and SVGEGT. V was trimmed by 6 bases and J by 6 bases, leaving 24 bases between them. The CDR3 length is 17 residues. In DNA, the CDR3 is TGTGCCAGCAGCGAGCCTGACAGGAGGGGATTAGCCAATGAGCAGTTCTTC. It specifies CASSEPDRRGLANEQFF.

This clonotype appeared many times. The rearrangement joins TRBV28 to TRBJ2-3; 10 positions agree with TRBD1. The CDR3 has 15 residues. Germline CDR1 MDHEN, CDR2 SYDVKM. The trim removed 3 bases at V and 6 bases at J, leaving 6 bases unmatched. The CDR3 spells CASSFSRTGGDTQYF. CDR3 DNA sequence: TGTGCCAGCAGTTTTTCTCGGACAGGGGGGGATACGCAGTATTTT.

Regarding this clonotype: Just one base apart from a much larger clone, this may be a read error. This chain uses TRBV4-2 with TRBJ2-1; 9 bases map to TRBD2. The length of the CDR3 is 15 residues. Per the germline V gene, CDR1 is LGHNA and CDR2 is YNFKEQ. The CDR3 sequence: CASSQGASGVNGQFF. For the CDR3, the DNA is TGTGCCAGCAGCCAAGGGGCTAGCGGGGTAAATGGGCAGTTCTTC.

This clonotype has at least ten counts. This rearrangement joins TRBV20-1 to TRBJ1-1; D uncertain. Looked up from germline, CDR1 is DFQATT and CDR2 is SNEGSKA (reference sequence). Trimming stripped 5 bases from V and 5 bases from J, with 12 bases between. The CDR3 loop spans 12 amino acids. The CDR3 here is CSAATLGTEAFF. The DNA of the CDR3 is TGCAGTGCTGCGACGCTGGGGACTGAAGCTTTCTTT.

The chain combines TRBV6-1 with TRBJ2-7; D possibly corresponds to TRBD1 (6 bases). V was trimmed by 4 bases and J by 2 bases, leaving 12 bases between them. Germline V gene data show CDR1 as MNHNS and CDR2 as SASEGT. This CDR3 contains 14 residues. Written as DNA, the CDR3 is TGTGCCAGCAGTGGGCGACAGGTTCCCTACGAGCAGTACTTC. Translated, it gives CASSGRQVPYEQYF.

This clonotype was picked up many times. The chain combines TRBV29-1 with TRBJ2-7; 7 positions agree with TRBD2. Trimming took 7 bases from V and 2 from J; bases not matched to a gene: 14. CDR1 is SQVTM, CDR2 ANQGSEA, per germline. This CDR3 is 15 amino acids long. Written as DNA, the CDR3 is TGCAGCGCTGGGGGGGGAGCGGTACCGCCCTACGAGCAGTACTTC. Its protein is CSAGGGAVPPYEQYF.

The chain joins TRBV9 to TRBJ2-7; D perhaps matches TRBD2 (6 bases). The germline CDR1 and CDR2 sequences are SGDLS and YYNGEE. The V gene lost 0 bases and the J gene lost 3 bases, with 13 bases spanning the gap. The CDR3 length is 15 residues. The CDR3 DNA reads as TGTGCCAGCAGCGTAGCGGGCGGAGGGCTCTACGAGCAGTACTTC. Encoded protein: CASSVAGGGLYEQYF.

This clonotype has a count of ten or more. The chain couples TRBV7-8 to TRBJ1-5; D uncertain. This CDR3 has 13 amino acids. CDR1 and CDR2 (germline): SGHVS, FQNEAQ. Trimming took 0 bases from V and 7 from J, leaving 7 bases between them. The CDR3 DNA reads TGTGCCAGCAGCTTAGCGAGCGGACAGCCCCAGCATTTT. It encodes CASSLASGQPQHF.

This clonotype showed up many times. This chain joins TRBV6-2 or TRBV6-3 and TRBJ2-1, with 9 bases aligning to TRBD2. The V gene end was trimmed by 5 bases and the J gene end by 4 bases; junction bases not matched to a gene: 18. Germline loops: CDR1 MNHEY, CDR2 SVGEGT. The CDR3 has 19 residues. The CDR3 reads CASSRISGTSPQRYNEQFF. CDR3 coding DNA: TGTGCCAGCAGTCGGATCTCCGGGACTAGCCCCCAACGATACAATGAGCAGTTCTTC.

This clonotype was seen ten or more times. CDR3 region: CASSSVRQGINIQYF. The CDR3 DNA is TGTGCCAGCAGTTCCGTCAGACAGGGGATAAACATTCAGTACTTC. This sequence joins TRBV12-3 or TRBV12-4 and TRBJ2-4; 8 bases fit TRBD1. This CDR3 contains 15 residues. Trimming at V came to 4 bases and at J to 6 bases, leaving 8 bases not matched to a gene.

This clonotype has only a few counts. V usage is TRBV5-1 and J usage is TRBJ2-1, with 8 bases matching TRBD2. Trimming removed 4 bases from V and 8 bases from J; junction bases left unmatched: 14. The CDR3 runs 16 residues. CDR1 is SGHRS, CDR2 YFSETQ, per germline. The CDR3 reads CASSPVDGRADYEQFF. In DNA, the CDR3 is TGCGCCAGCAGCCCTGTCGACGGGAGGGCCGACTATGAGCAGTTCTTC.

In its sample, this clonotype was seen many times. The chain joins TRBV6-2 or TRBV6-3 to TRBJ2-3, with 7 bases aligning to TRBD1. Germline loops: CDR1 MNHEY, CDR2 SVGEGT. V shed 7 bases and J 6 bases; nucleotides not matched to a gene: 10. The CDR3 length is 14 residues. CDR3: CASTEGAGLDTQYF. The CDR3 region has the DNA TGTGCCAGCACCGAGGGGGCAGGGTTGGATACGCAGTATTTT.

In its sample, this clonotype was seen a few times. The chain recombines TRBV3-1 with TRBJ2-2; D is perhaps TRBD1 or TRBD2 (5 bases each). Germline assignment: CDR1 LGHDT and CDR2 YNNKEL (reference sequence). V lost 5 bases and J lost 0, with 10 bases in between. This CDR3 comprises 15 residues. In DNA form, the CDR3 reads TGTGCCAGCAGCTCGGGACGGCCGAACACCGGGGAGCTGTTTTTT. It encodes CASSSGRPNTGELFF.